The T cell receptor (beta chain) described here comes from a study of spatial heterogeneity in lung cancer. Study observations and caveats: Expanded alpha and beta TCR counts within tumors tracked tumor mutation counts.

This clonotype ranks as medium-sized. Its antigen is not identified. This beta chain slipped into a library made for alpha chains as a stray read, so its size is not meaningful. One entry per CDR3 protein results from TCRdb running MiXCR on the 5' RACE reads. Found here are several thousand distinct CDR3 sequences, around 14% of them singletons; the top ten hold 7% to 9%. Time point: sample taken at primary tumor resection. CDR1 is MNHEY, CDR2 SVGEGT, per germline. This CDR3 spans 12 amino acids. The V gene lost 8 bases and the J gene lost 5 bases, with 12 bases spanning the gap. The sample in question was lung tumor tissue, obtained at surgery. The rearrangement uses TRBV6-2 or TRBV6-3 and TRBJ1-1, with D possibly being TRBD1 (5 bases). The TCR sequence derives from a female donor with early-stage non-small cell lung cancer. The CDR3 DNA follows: TGTGCCAGCTCGGGGGGAGGGACTGAAGCTTTCTTT. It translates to CASSGGGTEAFF.